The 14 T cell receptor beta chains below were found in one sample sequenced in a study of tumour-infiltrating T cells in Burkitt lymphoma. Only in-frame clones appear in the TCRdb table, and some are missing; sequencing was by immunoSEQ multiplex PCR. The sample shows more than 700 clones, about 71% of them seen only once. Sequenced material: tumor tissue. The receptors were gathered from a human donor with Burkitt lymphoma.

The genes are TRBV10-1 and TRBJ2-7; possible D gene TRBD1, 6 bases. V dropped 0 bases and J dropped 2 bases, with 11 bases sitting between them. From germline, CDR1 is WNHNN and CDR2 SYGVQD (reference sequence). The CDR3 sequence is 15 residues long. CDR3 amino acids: CASSESRDIPYEQYF. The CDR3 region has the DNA TGCGCCAGCAGTGAGTCACGGGACATTCCCTACGAGCAGTACTTC.

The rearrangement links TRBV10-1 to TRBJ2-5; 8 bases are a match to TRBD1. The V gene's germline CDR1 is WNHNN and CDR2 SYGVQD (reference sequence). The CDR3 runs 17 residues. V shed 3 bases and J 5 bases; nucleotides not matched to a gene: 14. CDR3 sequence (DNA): TGCGCCAGCAGTGATGTGGTCGGGGCAGGGGGCGCGGAGACCCAGTACTTC. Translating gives CASSDVVGAGGAETQYF.

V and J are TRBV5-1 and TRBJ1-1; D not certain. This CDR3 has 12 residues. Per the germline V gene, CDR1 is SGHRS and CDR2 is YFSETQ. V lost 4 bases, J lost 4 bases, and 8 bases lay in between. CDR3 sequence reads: CASSTGSTEAFF. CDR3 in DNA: TGCGCCAGCAGCACGGGCTCCACTGAAGCTTTCTTT.

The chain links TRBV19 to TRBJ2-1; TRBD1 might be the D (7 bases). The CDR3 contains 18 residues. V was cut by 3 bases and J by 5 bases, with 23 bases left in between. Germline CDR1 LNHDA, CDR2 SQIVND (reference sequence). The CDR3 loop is CASSMGRQGGLLNNEQFF. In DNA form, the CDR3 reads TGTGCCAGTAGTATGGGGAGACAGGGAGGTTTGTTGAACAATGAGCAGTTCTTC.

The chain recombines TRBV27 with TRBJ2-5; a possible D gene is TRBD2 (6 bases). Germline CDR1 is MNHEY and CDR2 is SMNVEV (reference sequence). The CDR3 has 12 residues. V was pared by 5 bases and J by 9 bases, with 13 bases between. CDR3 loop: CASSHGSGAQYF. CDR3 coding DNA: TGTGCCAGCAGTCACGGGAGTGGGGCCCAGTACTTC.

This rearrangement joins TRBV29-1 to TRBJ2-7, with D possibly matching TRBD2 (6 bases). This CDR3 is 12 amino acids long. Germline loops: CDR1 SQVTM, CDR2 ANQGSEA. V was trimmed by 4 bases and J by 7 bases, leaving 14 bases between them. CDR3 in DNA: TGCAGCGTTGGGACGGGAGTCGGGGAGCAGTACTTC. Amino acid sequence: CSVGTGVGEQYF.

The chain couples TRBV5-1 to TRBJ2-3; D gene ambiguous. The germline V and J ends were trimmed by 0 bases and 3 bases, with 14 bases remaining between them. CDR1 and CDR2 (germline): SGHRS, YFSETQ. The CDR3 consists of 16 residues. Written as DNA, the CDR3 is TGCGCCAGCAGCTTGGACGTTTATGTAGAGACAGATACGCAGTATTTT. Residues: CASSLDVYVETDTQYF.

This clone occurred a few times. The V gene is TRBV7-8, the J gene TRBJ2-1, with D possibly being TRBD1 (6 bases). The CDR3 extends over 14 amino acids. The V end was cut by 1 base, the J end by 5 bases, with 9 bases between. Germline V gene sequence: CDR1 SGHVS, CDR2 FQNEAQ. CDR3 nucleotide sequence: TGTGCCAGCAGCTTAGGGACAGTCCACAATGAGCAGTTCTTC. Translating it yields CASSLGTVHNEQFF.

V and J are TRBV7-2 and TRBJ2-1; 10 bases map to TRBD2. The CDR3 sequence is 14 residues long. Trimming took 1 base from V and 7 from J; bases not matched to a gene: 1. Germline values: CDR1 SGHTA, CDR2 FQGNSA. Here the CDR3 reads CASSLVLAGNEQFF. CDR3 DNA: TGTGCCAGCAGCTTAGTACTAGCGGGAAATGAGCAGTTCTTC.

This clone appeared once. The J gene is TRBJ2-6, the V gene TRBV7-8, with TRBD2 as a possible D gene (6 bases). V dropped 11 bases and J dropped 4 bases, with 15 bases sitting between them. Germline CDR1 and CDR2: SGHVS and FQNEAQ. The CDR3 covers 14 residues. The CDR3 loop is CASEEGIGANVLTF. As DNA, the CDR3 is TGTGCCTCAGAGGAGGGTATAGGGGCCAACGTCCTGACTTTC.

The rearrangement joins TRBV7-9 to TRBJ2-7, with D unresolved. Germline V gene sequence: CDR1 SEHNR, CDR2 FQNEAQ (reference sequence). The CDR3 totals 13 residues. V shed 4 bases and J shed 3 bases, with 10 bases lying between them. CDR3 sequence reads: CASSSELSYEQYF. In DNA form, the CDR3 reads TGTGCCAGCAGCTCCGAACTTAGCTACGAGCAGTACTTC.

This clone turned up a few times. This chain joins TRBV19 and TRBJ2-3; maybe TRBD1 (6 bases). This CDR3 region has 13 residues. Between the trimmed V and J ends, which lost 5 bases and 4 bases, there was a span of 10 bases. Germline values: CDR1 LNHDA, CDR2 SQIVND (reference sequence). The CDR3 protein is CASSAGQPDTQYF. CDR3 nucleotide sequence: TGTGCCAGTAGTGCAGGACAGCCAGATACGCAGTATTTT.

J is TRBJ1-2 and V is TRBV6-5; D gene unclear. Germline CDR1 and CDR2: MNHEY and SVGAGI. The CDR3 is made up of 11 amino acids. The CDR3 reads CVCGANYGYTF. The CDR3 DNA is TGTGTTTGCGGAGCTAACTATGGCTACACCTTC.

CDR3 amino acids: CASSHPTATEEKLFF. The CDR3 DNA reads TGTGCCAGCAGCCACCCGACAGCGACAGAGGAAAAACTGTTTTTT. The chain carries TRBV4-2 and TRBJ1-4; the D gene is possibly TRBD1 (5 bases). The germline gives CDR1 LGHNA, CDR2 YNFKEQ. The CDR3 has 15 residues. The V and J ends lost 3 bases and 8 bases respectively, with 16 bases between them.